This T cell receptor (beta chain) stems from a study of response to subunit inactivated influenza vaccine. Study findings and constraints: Researchers suggested that each seasonal influenza vaccination recruits few new T cells.

With respect to this clonotype: Its specificity is not known.

One entry per CDR3 protein results from TCRdb running MiXCR on the RT-PCR reads. The table lists about 520,000 distinct CDR3 sequences, about 25% of them singletons, with 1.5% to 2% in the top ten. Germline V gene sequence: CDR1 SGHDN, CDR2 FVKESK. J gave up 5 bases and V 3 bases, and 9 bases lay outside the gene matches. The CDR3 is made up of 15 amino acids. Sample: CD4+ T cells sorted from PBMCs, taken roughly 5 days after vaccination. The TCR originated in a man in his fifties who received an inactivated influenza vaccine. V gene TRBV14 combines with J gene TRBJ2-5, with TRBD2 identical over 7 bases. The CDR3 DNA is TGTGCCAGCAGCCAGGCCGGCGGGAGCGGCGAGACCCAGTACTTC. It encodes CASSQAGGSGETQYF.